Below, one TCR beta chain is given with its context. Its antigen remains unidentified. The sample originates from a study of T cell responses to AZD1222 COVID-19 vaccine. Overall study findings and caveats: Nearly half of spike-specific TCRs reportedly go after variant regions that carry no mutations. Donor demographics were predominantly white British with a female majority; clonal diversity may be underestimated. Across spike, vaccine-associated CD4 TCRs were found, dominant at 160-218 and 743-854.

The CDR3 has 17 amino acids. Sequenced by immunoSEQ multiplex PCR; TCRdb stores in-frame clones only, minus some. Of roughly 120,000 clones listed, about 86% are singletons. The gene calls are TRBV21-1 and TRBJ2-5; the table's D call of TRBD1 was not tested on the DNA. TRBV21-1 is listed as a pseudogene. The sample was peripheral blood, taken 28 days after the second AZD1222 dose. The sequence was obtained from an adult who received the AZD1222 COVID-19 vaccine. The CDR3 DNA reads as TGTGCCAGCAGCAAAGGCGATTGGACAGACTACCAAGAGACCCAGTACTTC. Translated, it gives CASSKGDWTDYQETQYF.